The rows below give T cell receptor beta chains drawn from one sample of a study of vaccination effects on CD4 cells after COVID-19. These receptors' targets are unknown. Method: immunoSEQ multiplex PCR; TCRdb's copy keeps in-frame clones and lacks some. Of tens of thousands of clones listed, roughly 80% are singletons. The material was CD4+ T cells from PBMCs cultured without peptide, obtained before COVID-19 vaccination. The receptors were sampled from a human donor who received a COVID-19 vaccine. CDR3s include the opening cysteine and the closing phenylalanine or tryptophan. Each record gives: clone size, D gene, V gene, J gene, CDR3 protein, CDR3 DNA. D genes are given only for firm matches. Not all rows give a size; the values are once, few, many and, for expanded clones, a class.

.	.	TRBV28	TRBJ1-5	CASSTNQPQHF	TGTGCCAGCAGCACGAATCAGCCCCAGCATTTT
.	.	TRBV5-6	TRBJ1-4	CASSLAGGEEKLFF	TGTGCCAGCAGCTTGGCGGGTGGGGAAGAAAAACTGTTTTTT
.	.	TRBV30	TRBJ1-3	CAWSPGTLGNTIYF	TGTGCCTGGAGTCCCGGGACTCTTGGAAACACCATATATTTT
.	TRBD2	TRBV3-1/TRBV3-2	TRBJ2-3	CASSQGLAGGHGDTQYF	TGTGCCAGCAGCCAAGGACTAGCGGGGGGGCATGGAGATACGCAGTATTTT
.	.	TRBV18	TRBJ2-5	CASSPPSHQETQYF	TGTGCCAGCTCACCACCCTCACACCAAGAGACCCAGTACTTC
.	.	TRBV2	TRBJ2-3	CASSRGRGTDTQYF	TGTGCCAGCAGTCGGGGGCGGGGAACAGATACGCAGTATTTT
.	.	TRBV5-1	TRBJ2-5	CASSPVRASETQYF	TGCGCCAGCAGCCCCGTGAGGGCTTCAGAGACCCAGTACTTC
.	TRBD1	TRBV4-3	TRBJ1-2	CASSQDFNRGRGGYTF	TGCGCCAGCAGCCAAGATTTTAACAGGGGGCGCGGAGGCTACACCTTC
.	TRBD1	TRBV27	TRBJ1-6	CASSPGQGVSPLHF	TGTGCCAGCAGTCCGGGACAGGGGGTTTCACCCCTCCACTTT
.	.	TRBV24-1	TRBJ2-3	CATSDLHRTDTQYF	TGTGCCACCAGTGATTTACACAGGACAGATACGCAGTATTTT
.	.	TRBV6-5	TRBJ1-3	CASRQPSGNTIYF	TGTGCCAGCAGGCAGCCCTCTGGAAACACCATATATTTT
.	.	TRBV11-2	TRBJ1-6	CASSLGQTNSPLHF	TGTGCCAGCAGCTTAGGACAGACCAATTCACCCCTCCACTTT
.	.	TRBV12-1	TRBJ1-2	CASSFEGTGVCGYTF	TGTGCCAGCAGCTTTGAGGGGACAGGGGTTTGTGGCTACACCTTC
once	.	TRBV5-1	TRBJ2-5	CASSYVQETQYF	TGCGCCAGCAGCTATGTTCAAGAGACCCAGTACTTC
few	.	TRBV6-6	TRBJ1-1	CASSYTVGTEAFF	TGTGCCAGCAGTTACACCGTGGGCACTGAAGCTTTCTTT
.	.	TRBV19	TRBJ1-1	CASSMGQTNTEAFF	TGTGCCAGTAGTATGGGGCAAACGAACACTGAAGCTTTCTTT
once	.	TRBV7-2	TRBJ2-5	CASSLASAQETQYF	TGTGCCAGCAGCTTAGCTAGCGCCCAAGAGACCCAGTACTTC
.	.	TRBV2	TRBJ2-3	CASLRSAGVRTDTQYF	TGTGCCAGCTTAAGGTCGGCAGGGGTGCGGACAGATACGCAGTATTTT
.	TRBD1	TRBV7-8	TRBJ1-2	CASSLAVTGPGYTF	TGTGCCAGCAGCTTAGCCGTGACAGGGCCTGGCTACACCTTC
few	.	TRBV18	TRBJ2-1	CASSPHVGDYNEQFF	TGTGCCAGCTCACCTCACGTGGGAGACTACAATGAGCAGTTCTTC
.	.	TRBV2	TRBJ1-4	CASSAITANEKLFF	TGTGCCAGCAGTGCAATCACAGCTAATGAAAAACTGTTTTTT
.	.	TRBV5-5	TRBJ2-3	CASSTQGFTDTQYF	TGTGCCAGCAGCACGCAGGGTTTCACAGATACGCAGTATTTT
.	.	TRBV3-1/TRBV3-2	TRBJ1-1	CASSQEGGNTEAFF	TGTGCCAGCAGCCAAGAGGGCGGAAACACTGAAGCTTTCTTT
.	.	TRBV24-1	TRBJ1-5	CATSERGGGNQPQHF	TGTGCCACCAGTGAGAGGGGTGGCGGGAATCAGCCCCAGCATTTT
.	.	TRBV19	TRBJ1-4	CASSPWSTGREKLFF	TGTGCCAGTAGTCCATGGTCCACAGGAAGGGAAAAACTGTTTTTT
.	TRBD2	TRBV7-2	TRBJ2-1	CASSRTSGGESYNEQFF	TGTGCCAGCAGCCGCACTAGCGGGGGGGAATCCTACAATGAGCAGTTCTTC
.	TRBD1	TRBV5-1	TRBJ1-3	CASSNGQGSSGNTIYF	TGCGCCAGCAGCAACGGACAGGGGTCCTCTGGAAACACCATATATTTT
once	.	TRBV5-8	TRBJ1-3	CASAVPGNQF	TGTGCCAGCGCCGTCCCCGGGAATCAATTT
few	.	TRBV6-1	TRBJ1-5	CASSEAGRHGGPQHF	TGTGCCAGCAGTGAAGCGGGGCGACACGGGGGGCCCCAGCATTTT
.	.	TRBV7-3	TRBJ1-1	CASSLTGGPDEAFF	TGTGCCAGCAGCTTAACTGGGGGTCCTGATGAAGCTTTCTTT
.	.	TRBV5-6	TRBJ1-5	CASSLARDQPQHF	TGTGCCAGCAGCTTGGCCCGAGATCAGCCCCAGCATTTT
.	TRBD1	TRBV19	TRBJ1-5	CASLTGGLGQPQHF	TGTGCCAGTCTGACAGGGGGATTAGGTCAGCCCCAGCATTTT
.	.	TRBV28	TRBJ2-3	CASSLVGRATDTQYF	TGTGCCAGCAGTTTAGTAGGCAGGGCGACAGATACGCAGTATTTT
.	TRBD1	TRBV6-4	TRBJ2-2	CASRTQGQGATGELFF	TGTGCCAGCAGAACCCAGGGACAGGGTGCCACCGGGGAGCTGTTTTTT